This note documents a single T cell receptor (beta chain) sequence. The sample comes from a study of blood T cell repertoires in COVID-19. At the level of the study: Researchers got acute and convalescent COVID-19 samples from the United States, Italy and Spain. The cDNA or gDNA used as material had been derived from T cells, B-cell-depleted T cells, or PBMCs.

The germline V and J ends were trimmed by 4 bases and 0 bases, with 11 bases remaining between them. Per germline, CDR1 SGHRS and CDR2 YFSETQ. This CDR3 region has 15 residues. In the study's own analysis: Nucleated cell number was recorded as an estimate derived from reference gene primer amplification. Sequenced by immunoSEQ multiplex PCR; TCRdb stores in-frame clones only, minus some. V, J and clone size are taken as reported in that table, and D and trimming were inferred from the DNA itself. The repertoire holds 60,000 to 90,000 clones, 75% to 90% seen once, with more than 5% in the top ten. The chain is built from TRBV5-1 and TRBJ1-3, with a weak D call TRBD1 (5 bases). The receptor comes from a man between 60 and 70 years old with active or convalescent COVID-19. Specimen: peripheral blood. Here the CDR3 DNA reads TGCGCCAGCAGCCAAACAGGCAGCTCTGGAAACACCATATATTTT. It yields the protein CASSQTGSSGNTIYF.